This record covers a single T cell receptor (beta chain). No cognate antigen has been identified for it. No base qualities exist here, and no much larger clone lies one base off it. Synovial fluid samples and blood samples obtained from the same ankylosing spondylitis patients were matched. This entry comes from a study of CD8 T cells in ankylosing spondylitis (dated by TCRdb to the late 2010s). Study-level background: T cell receptor beta repertoires were profiled in healthy donors and ankylosing spondylitis patients so that disease-linked TCR variants could be found. Peripheral blood was sampled, and synovial fluid was also collected from ankylosing spondylitis patients. In total, the full study cohort was made up of 95 to 110 healthy donors and 25 to 30 ankylosing spondylitis patients. Study-wide findings and limitations: The disease-linked clones were reported as significantly enriched in matched synovial fluid samples from ankylosing spondylitis patients. Some of the motif variants had been reported before in the synovial fluid and blood of reactive arthritis patients, a finding that suggests common disease-initiation mechanisms. In peripheral blood, the disease-linked clones were found at relatively low frequencies and had a CD8+ phenotype. Blood from ankylosing spondylitis patients appeared to be characterized by a TCR beta motif made up of under 10 highly homologous amino acid variants.

TCRdb names Illumina HiSeq 2500 as the instrument used. Quantitative 5'-RACE with molecular barcodes was used to prepare TCR beta libraries. As for the authors' bioinformatics: A new computational method based on a probabilistic model of VDJ rearrangement was used to identify disease-linked TCR variants. TCRdb applied fastp at Q25 and MiXCR to the public reads, then kept only in-frame beta chains. Here each entry gathers all rows of one CDR3 protein and keeps the most common genes and DNA. The V and J calls reflect TCRdb's pipeline rather than the authors' work. Counted in this sample were approximately 110,000 distinct CDR3 sequences; about 25% of them appeared once. The top ten constitute 9% to 15% of the sample. This TCR came from a male donor with ankylosing spondylitis. Material for sequencing was synovial fluid, either unsorted or a sorted T cell fraction (not recorded which).

The DNA reads as follows: TGCGCCAGCAGCCCGGGGACTAGCGGTGAGCAGTTCTTC. This codes for CASSPGTSGEQFF. The rearranged chain carries TRBV5-1 and TRBJ2-1; 11 junctional bases match TRBD2. From the cysteine through the phenylalanine, the CDR3 covers 13 amino acids. Only CDR3 DNA is held: 39 bases, read in frame from base 1. V is pruned by 4 bases and J by 9 bases, leaving 3 bases of the junction without a gene match. CDR1 and CDR2 are read off the germline V gene as SGHRS and YFSETQ.